The 28 T cell receptor beta chains in this list originate from one sample, sequenced in a study of shared clonotypes between healthy human individuals. Method: immunoSEQ multiplex PCR; TCRdb's copy keeps in-frame clones and lacks some. This table has some 2,000,000 clones, roughly 96% appearing once. Sequences were obtained from naive CD4+ T cells sorted from blood. Subset indicated: CD45RA+ positively selected. These receptors originate from a man aged 18-30 years in good health.

The chain is built from TRBV5-4 and TRBJ2-7; 9 bases line up with TRBD2. With 2 bases clipped from V and 7 bases from J, the junction kept 4 bases outside the gene matches. The CDR3 extends over 13 amino acids. Per the germline V gene, CDR1 is SGHNT and CDR2 is YYREEE (reference sequence). The CDR3 bases are TGTGCCAGCAGCTTAAGCGGGAGGAGGGAGCAGTACTTC. This codes for CASSLSGRREQYF.

The chain links TRBV9 to TRBJ1-4; weak D call: TRBD1 (5 bases). Per the germline V gene, CDR1 is SGDLS and CDR2 is YYNGEE. The germline V and J ends were trimmed by 4 bases and 4 bases, with 14 bases remaining between them. This CDR3 comprises 15 residues. The CDR3 nucleotides read TGTGCCAGCAGCCCCTCGACGGGACTTAATGAAAAACTGTTTTTT. It translates to CASSPSTGLNEKLFF.

The rearrangement links TRBV7-8 to TRBJ2-2; TRBD2 matches 10 bases. CDR1 is SGHVS and CDR2 is FQNEAQ in the germline V gene. V lost 4 bases, J lost 5 bases, and 7 bases stayed unmatched. The CDR3 contains 16 residues. In nucleotides, the CDR3 is TGTGCCAGCAGCTCGCTAGCGGGAGCGGGTACCGGGGAGCTGTTTTTT. This encodes CASSSLAGAGTGELFF.

The chain has TRBV9 and TRBJ2-7; possible D gene TRBD1, 7 bases. The CDR3 has 13 amino acids. CDR1 is SGDLS and CDR2 is YYNGEE in the germline V gene. Trimming took 3 bases from V and 6 from J, leaving 13 bases between them. In DNA form, the CDR3 reads TGTGCCAGCAGCGCAGGGGGGACCGCCGAGCAGTACTTC. As protein: CASSAGGTAEQYF.

The CDR3 region is CASRNPGTGEDTQYF. DNA of the CDR3: TGTGCCAGCAGAAACCCGGGGACAGGGGAAGATACGCAGTATTTT. The rearrangement links TRBV2 to TRBJ2-3; 10 nucleotides agree with TRBD1. The CDR3 length is 15 residues. The trim removed 6 bases at V and 5 bases at J, leaving 8 bases unmatched. CDR1 SNHLY and CDR2 FYNNEI come from the germline V gene.

The CDR3 region is CASSPQTRMAGELFF. CDR3 DNA: TGTGCCAGCTCACCGCAGACTAGAATGGCCGGGGAGCTGTTTTTT. This chain joins TRBV18 and TRBJ2-2; D might be TRBD2 (6 bases). The V and J ends lost 3 bases and 6 bases respectively, with 14 bases between them. The germline gives CDR1 KGHSH, CDR2 LQKENI. This CDR3 is built from 15 residues.

CDR3 residues: CASSIEGISLRQPQHF. The DNA of the CDR3 is TGTGCCAGTAGTATAGAGGGAATATCCCTCAGGCAGCCCCAGCATTTT. The gene calls are TRBV19 and TRBJ1-5; the D is unclear. Trimming took off 0 bases at V and 7 bases at J, with 16 bases between the two ends. CDR1 LNHDA and CDR2 SQIVND come from the germline V gene (reference sequence). The CDR3 covers 16 residues.

The chain has TRBV5-1 and TRBJ2-1; 7 positions match TRBD1. CDR1 is SGHRS and CDR2 is YFSETQ in the germline V gene. The CDR3 length is 15 residues. J lost 4 bases, V lost 0 bases, and 4 bases had no gene match. The CDR3 DNA sequence: TGCGCCAGCAGCTTGGGACCGGGACAGTACAATGAGCAGTTCTTC. Translating it yields CASSLGPGQYNEQFF.

Written as DNA, the CDR3 is TGTGCCAGCAGCGTAGGGGAAACAGGGTGGTCACCCCTCCACTTT. It yields the protein CASSVGETGWSPLHF. J is TRBJ1-6 and V is TRBV9, with D possibly matching TRBD1 (6 bases). CDR3 length equals 15 residues. With 0 bases removed from V and 10 bases from J, the gap between germline ends came to 14 bases. Germline CDR1 reads SGDLS; CDR2 reads YYNGEE.

The chain is built from TRBV5-1 and TRBJ1-4, with D hard to call. The CDR3 length is 13 residues. Trimming cost V 2 bases and J 8 bases, with 10 bases left between them. Germline values: CDR1 SGHRS, CDR2 YFSETQ. In DNA form, the CDR3 reads TGCGCCAGCAGCTTATCTGAGGGAGAAAAACTGTTTTTT. Translating it yields CASSLSEGEKLFF.

This clone has more than one count but fewer than ten. The rearrangement uses TRBV4-1 and TRBJ1-6; D not resolved. This CDR3 has 13 residues. The V end was cut by 0 bases, the J end by 7 bases, with 4 bases between. CDR1 and CDR2 from the germline V gene are MGHRA and YSYEKL. The CDR3 spells CASSQETNSPLHF. The CDR3 DNA is TGCGCCAGCAGCCAAGAAACGAATTCACCCCTCCACTTT.

A word on this clone: This specimen includes other DNA sequences encoding the same CDR3. The chain combines TRBV10-3 with TRBJ2-5; 8 bases align to TRBD2. CDR1 ENHRY and CDR2 SYGVKD come from the germline V gene. This CDR3 contains 17 residues. Losses at the gene ends were 0 bases for V and 3 bases for J; bases not matched to a gene: 9. The CDR3 reads CAISESGLAGGKETQYF. The CDR3 DNA is TGTGCCATCAGTGAGTCAGGTTTGGCGGGGGGAAAAGAGACCCAGTACTTC.

The chain employs TRBV30 and TRBJ2-3; 7 nucleotides agree with TRBD2. Losses at the gene ends were 5 bases for V and 1 base for J; bases not matched to a gene: 6. CDR3 length equals 14 residues. Germline lookup yields CDR1 GTSNPN and CDR2 SVGIG (reference sequence). This CDR3 is CAWPDAGGTDTQYF. DNA of the CDR3: TGTGCCTGGCCCGACGCGGGGGGCACAGATACGCAGTATTTT. Full variable domain (missing parts from reference TRBV30 and TRBJ2-3): SQTIHQWPATLVQPVGSPLSLECTVEGTSNPNLYWYRQAAGRGLQLLFYSVGIGQISSEVPQNLSASRPQDRQFILSSKKLLLSDSGFYLCAWPDAGGTDTQYFGPGTRLTVL.

The V and J genes are TRBV7-9 and TRBJ2-2; D is unclear. This CDR3 spans 16 amino acids. Per germline, CDR1 SEHNR and CDR2 FQNEAQ (reference sequence). Trimming cost V 1 base and J 6 bases, with 15 bases left between them. The CDR3 DNA reads TGTGCCAGCAGCTTAGACCCTCTCCCCGGGCCCGGGGAGCTGTTTTTT. Protein: CASSLDPLPGPGELFF.

DNA for the CDR3: TGTGCCATCAGTGTATCCGGTACTGAAGCTTTCTTT. Its protein product is CAISVSGTEAFF. The V and J genes are TRBV10-3 and TRBJ1-1; D is uncertain. The CDR3 length is 12 residues. The V gene's germline CDR1 is ENHRY and CDR2 SYGVKD. Between the trimmed V and J ends, which lost 4 bases and 5 bases, there was a span of 8 bases.

The genes are TRBV9 and TRBJ1-3; no clear D. V was shortened by 4 bases and J by 1 base, with 9 bases between the two germline ends. The CDR3 sequence is 14 residues long. Germline lookup yields CDR1 SGDLS and CDR2 YYNGEE. The CDR3 sequence: CASSRGGSGNTIYF. CDR3 nucleotide sequence: TGTGCCAGCAGCCGCGGAGGGTCTGGAAACACCATATATTTT.

The chain carries TRBV7-2 and TRBJ2-1; D might be TRBD2 (6 bases). This CDR3 has 16 residues. V shed 3 bases and J shed 3 bases, with 15 bases lying between them. The germline V gene encodes CDR1 SGHTA and CDR2 FQGNSA. The CDR3 sequence is CASSLRGTPYYNEQFF. The CDR3 DNA reads as TGTGCCAGCAGCTTGCGCGGGACCCCTTACTACAATGAGCAGTTCTTC. The whole variable domain, filled in from reference TRBV7-2 and TRBJ2-1, reads GAGVSQSPSNKVTEKGKDVELRCDPISGHTALYWYRQSLGQGLEFLIYFQGNSAPDKSGLPSDRFSAERTGGSVSTLTIQRTQQEDSAVYLCASSLRGTPYYNEQFFGPGTRLTVL.

This chain uses TRBV9 with TRBJ1-4, with TRBD1 matching over 7 bases. The CDR3 is 16 amino acids. V dropped 3 bases and J dropped 4; count of bases not matched to a gene: 9. The germline V gene has CDR1 SGDLS and CDR2 YYNGEE. In DNA, the CDR3 is TGTGCCAGCAGCGGTAACACAGGGGCGGTTAATGAAAAACTGTTTTTT. It translates to CASSGNTGAVNEKLFF.

Details on this clone: Germline and junction disagree at one end, which may indicate a read error. The chain uses TRBV4-3 and TRBJ1-4, with D uncertain. The CDR3 runs 16 residues. CDR1 is LGHNA and CDR2 is YSLEER in the germline V gene. The CDR3 spells CVSSQDRAGVNEKLFF. As DNA, the CDR3 is TGCGTCAGCAGCCAAGATCGGGCAGGAGTTAATGAAAAACTGTTTTTT.

The V gene is TRBV15, the J gene TRBJ2-5, with 8 positions matching TRBD1. V lost 0 bases and J lost 5; bases outside the gene matches: 11. CDR3 length: 17 residues. From germline, CDR1 is LNHNV and CDR2 YYDKDF (reference sequence). CDR3 region: CATSRDTRSDREETQYF. The CDR3 nucleotides are TGTGCCACCAGCAGAGATACCCGTTCGGACAGGGAGGAGACCCAGTACTTC.

The V call is TRBV5-4, the J call TRBJ1-1; 7 bases are a match to TRBD1. The CDR3 covers 15 residues. Germline loops: CDR1 SGHNT, CDR2 YYREEE (reference sequence). Unmatched junction bases numbered 6, after V lost 3 bases and J lost 1 base. The CDR3 sequence: CASSSGGLGNTEAFF. The CDR3 coding sequence is TGTGCCAGCAGCTCAGGGGGACTTGGGAACACTGAAGCTTTCTTT.

The V gene is TRBV11-2, the J gene TRBJ2-3; D perhaps matches TRBD2 (6 bases). From germline, CDR1 is SGHAT and CDR2 FQNNGV. Trimming stripped 2 bases from V and 0 bases from J, with 12 bases between. The CDR3 is made up of 16 amino acids. The CDR3 DNA reads TGTGCCAGCAGCTTACAAGCGGGCACTAGCACAGATACGCAGTATTTT. It specifies CASSLQAGTSTDTQYF.

The J gene is TRBJ2-7, the V gene TRBV10-3; 9 bases align to TRBD1. Germline V CDR1 and CDR2: ENHRY, SYGVKD. The CDR3 is 14 residues long. Trimming removed 6 bases from V and 4 bases from J; junction bases left unmatched: 7. CDR3 bases: TGTGCCATCAGAGGACAGGGGATTGCTTACGAGCAGTACTTC. Its protein is CAIRGQGIAYEQYF.

The chain is built from TRBV7-9 and TRBJ1-6; no definite D call. The germline V and J ends were trimmed by 0 bases and 8 bases, with 8 bases remaining between them. CDR1 SEHNR and CDR2 FQNEAQ come from the germline V gene (reference sequence). The CDR3 loop spans 14 amino acids. CDR3 nucleotide sequence: TGTGCCAGCAGCTTAGCGGACGTCTATTCACCCCTCCACTTT. Encoded protein: CASSLADVYSPLHF.

Of note for this clone: At the DNA level, this CDR3 is encoded by other sequences in the same sample as well. This chain uses TRBV5-1 with TRBJ2-7; no clear D. The CDR3 spans 13 residues. V dropped 2 bases and J dropped 2 bases, with 8 bases sitting between them. Germline V CDR1 and CDR2: SGHRS, YFSETQ. In DNA form, the CDR3 reads TGCGCCAGCAGCTTCGGGCAGACCTACGAGCAGTACTTC. Protein product: CASSFGQTYEQYF.

J is TRBJ2-5 and V is TRBV9; D call uncertain. The CDR3 has 16 amino acids. V lost 0 bases and J lost 1, with 13 bases in between. CDR1 is SGDLS and CDR2 is YYNGEE in the germline V gene. The CDR3 here is CASSVVNYPPQETQYF. Here the CDR3 DNA reads TGTGCCAGCAGCGTAGTAAACTACCCACCCCAAGAGACCCAGTACTTC.

This CDR3 reads CASRPDSSSSYEQYF. In DNA form, the CDR3 reads TGTGCCAGCAGGCCTGACAGCTCCAGCTCCTACGAGCAGTACTTC. The chain recombines TRBV7-6 with TRBJ2-7, with D maybe TRBD1 (5 bases). The CDR3 extends over 15 amino acids. The V gene lost 6 bases and the J gene lost 0 bases, with 15 bases spanning the gap. CDR1 SGHVS and CDR2 FNYEAQ come from the germline V gene.

V gene TRBV5-4 combines with J gene TRBJ2-7; 8 nucleotides align to TRBD2. CDR3 length: 15 residues. Germline assignment: CDR1 SGHNT and CDR2 YYREEE (reference sequence). J lost 3 bases, V lost 4 bases, and 9 bases had no gene match. Written as DNA, the CDR3 is TGTGCCAGCAGCGGTACTAGCGGCGCCTTCTACGAGCAGTACTTC. Its translation: CASSGTSGAFYEQYF.